In its sample, the clone carrying this T cell receptor beta chain was seen once. Sequencing was performed with immunoSEQ multiplex PCR; in TCRdb, only in-frame clones are kept and a portion is missing. The top ten hold about 5.3% of the sample, which has 95,000 to 110,000 clones, 70% to 90% seen once. This sample is drawn from a study of blood T cell repertoires in COVID-19. Study-level background: Spain, Italy and the United States supplied samples that represented acute and convalescent COVID-19.

CDR3 length: 15 residues. Germline CDR1 and CDR2: SNHLY and FYNNEI. Trimming shortened V by 4 bases and J by 0 bases, and 7 bases separated the two germline ends. This sequence was found in a man aged 35-49 years with active or convalescent COVID-19. The sequenced material came from peripheral blood. The gene calls are TRBV2 and TRBJ2-6; TRBD1 is a possible D gene (6 bases). CDR3 region: CASSGGLSGANVLTF. CDR3 nucleotide sequence: TGTGCCAGCAGTGGGGGGCTCTCTGGGGCCAACGTCCTGACTTTC. The variable domain in full, completed from reference TRBV2 and TRBJ2-6, reads EPEVTQTPSHQVTQMGQEVILRCVPISNHLYFYWYRQILGQKVEFLVSFYNNEISEKSEIFDDQFSVERPDGSNFTLKIRSTKLEDSAMYFCASSGGLSGANVLTFGAGSRLTVL.